These T cell receptor beta chains were read from a single sample in a study of T cell changes during pregnancy in multiple sclerosis. TCRdb keeps only in-frame clones here, not all; method: immunoSEQ multiplex PCR. The sample has 76,000 or so clones; 85% to 95% are singletons. The input for sequencing was peripheral blood, taken in the second trimester of pregnancy. The origin of the receptors is a female donor in good health, enrolled as a control in a pregnancy study. Both conserved end residues are part of each CDR3. Fields, in order: V gene, D gene, J gene, clone size, CDR3 DNA, CDR3 protein. D genes are given only for firm matches. Clone size is shown for a subset of rows, as once, few, many or a class of expanded clone.

v_gene: TRBV19
d_gene: .
j_gene: TRBJ1-4
abundance: .
CDR3nt: TGTGCCAGTAGTATAAGGGGTGAACTGTTTTTT
CDR3aa: CASSIRGELFF

v_gene: TRBV11-2
d_gene: .
j_gene: TRBJ2-5
abundance: .
CDR3nt: TGTGCCAGCAGCCTAGGTGGCTCCGGGGAGACCCAGTACTTC
CDR3aa: CASSLGGSGETQYF

v_gene: TRBV29-1
d_gene: .
j_gene: TRBJ1-5
abundance: .
CDR3nt: TGCAGCGTTGGGGGGGTGGATCAGCCCCAGCATTTT
CDR3aa: CSVGGVDQPQHF

v_gene: TRBV5-1
d_gene: .
j_gene: TRBJ1-1
abundance: few
CDR3nt: TGCGCCAGCAGCTTGGACAGGGTGGACACTGAAGCTTTCTTT
CDR3aa: CASSLDRVDTEAFF

v_gene: TRBV5-5
d_gene: .
j_gene: TRBJ1-1
abundance: once
CDR3nt: TGTGCCAGCAGCTTGTTCGGGACAAACATGAACACTGAAGCTTTCTTT
CDR3aa: CASSLFGTNMNTEAFF

v_gene: TRBV30
d_gene: .
j_gene: TRBJ2-3
abundance: .
CDR3nt: TGTGCCTGGAGTGGACAGTCAGATACGCAGTATTTT
CDR3aa: CAWSGQSDTQYF

v_gene: TRBV5-1
d_gene: TRBD1
j_gene: TRBJ2-6
abundance: .
CDR3nt: TGCGCCAGCAGCTTCCTGACAGGGGGCCCCTCTGGGGCCAACGTCCTGACTTTC
CDR3aa: CASSFLTGGPSGANVLTF

v_gene: TRBV5-4
d_gene: .
j_gene: TRBJ2-1
abundance: once
CDR3nt: TGTGCCAGCAGCCCCCCAGACACTCTACGCGGGAATGAGCAGTTCTTC
CDR3aa: CASSPPDTLRGNEQFF

v_gene: TRBV7-3
d_gene: .
j_gene: TRBJ2-1
abundance: once
CDR3nt: TGTGCCAGCAGCTTAATCCCCCAGGGTTACAATGAGCAGTTCTTC
CDR3aa: CASSLIPQGYNEQFF

v_gene: TRBV15
d_gene: .
j_gene: TRBJ2-5
abundance: .
CDR3nt: TGTGCCACCAGCAGAGACACCGGGATTGGGGAGACCCAGTACTTC
CDR3aa: CATSRDTGIGETQYF

v_gene: TRBV5-4
d_gene: .
j_gene: TRBJ1-1
abundance: .
CDR3nt: TGTGCCAGCAGCTTGGGGCAGACTGAAGCTTTCTTT
CDR3aa: CASSLGQTEAFF

v_gene: TRBV7-2
d_gene: .
j_gene: TRBJ2-3
abundance: .
CDR3nt: TGTGCCAGCAGCTTAGACCAGGGTCCCCCAGATACGCAGTATTTT
CDR3aa: CASSLDQGPPDTQYF

v_gene: TRBV5-6
d_gene: .
j_gene: TRBJ1-1
abundance: .
CDR3nt: TGTGCCAGCAGCTTGGTCAGGGTAGGCGGGATGGACACTGAAGCTTTCTTT
CDR3aa: CASSLVRVGGMDTEAFF

v_gene: TRBV4-1
d_gene: .
j_gene: TRBJ2-7
abundance: .
CDR3nt: TGCGCCAGCAGCCAAGATCGAGGTCTGGAGCAGTACTTC
CDR3aa: CASSQDRGLEQYF

v_gene: TRBV7-3
d_gene: .
j_gene: TRBJ2-1
abundance: .
CDR3nt: TGTGCCAGCAGCCCCCGAGGGCCCGACAATGAGCAGTTCTTC
CDR3aa: CASSPRGPDNEQFF

v_gene: TRBV6-1
d_gene: TRBD1
j_gene: TRBJ1-6
abundance: .
CDR3nt: TGTGCCAGCAGTGAACCTTCGACAGGGTATAATTCACCCCTCCACTTT
CDR3aa: CASSEPSTGYNSPLHF

v_gene: TRBV7-2
d_gene: TRBD2
j_gene: TRBJ2-7
abundance: once
CDR3nt: TGTGCCAGCAGCTTCATGGGACTAGCGGATTACGAGCAGTACTTC
CDR3aa: CASSFMGLADYEQYF

v_gene: TRBV7-2
d_gene: TRBD1
j_gene: TRBJ1-6
abundance: .
CDR3nt: TGTGCCAGCAGTTTCGACAGGGGGAATTCACCCCTCCACTTT
CDR3aa: CASSFDRGNSPLHF

v_gene: TRBV7-9
d_gene: .
j_gene: TRBJ2-1
abundance: .
CDR3nt: TGTGCCAGCAGCGGGCCCAATGAGCAGTTCTTC
CDR3aa: CASSGPNEQFF

v_gene: TRBV4-1
d_gene: .
j_gene: TRBJ1-1
abundance: .
CDR3nt: TGCGCCAGCAGCCAAGAGAGGACTGAAGCTTTCTTT
CDR3aa: CASSQERTEAFF

v_gene: TRBV15
d_gene: .
j_gene: TRBJ2-2
abundance: .
CDR3nt: TGTGCCACCAGCAGAAGACAGGAGACCGGGGAGCTGTTTTTT
CDR3aa: CATSRRQETGELFF

v_gene: TRBV4-2
d_gene: .
j_gene: TRBJ2-7
abundance: .
CDR3nt: TGTGCCAGCAGCCAAGTTATAGACGAGCAGTACTTC
CDR3aa: CASSQVIDEQYF

v_gene: TRBV6-5
d_gene: .
j_gene: TRBJ1-4
abundance: .
CDR3nt: TGTGCCAGCAGTTCCAACCCGGGAGGGGCTGATGAAAAACTGTTTTTT
CDR3aa: CASSSNPGGADEKLFF

v_gene: TRBV30
d_gene: TRBD2
j_gene: TRBJ2-7
abundance: .
CDR3nt: TGTGCCTGGGATCCTTGGACTAGCGGCGAGCAGTACTTC
CDR3aa: CAWDPWTSGEQYF

v_gene: TRBV19
d_gene: .
j_gene: TRBJ2-4
abundance: .
CDR3nt: TGTGCCAGTAGTATTGAAAACAGGATAGCCAAAAACATTCAGTACTTC
CDR3aa: CASSIENRIAKNIQYF

v_gene: TRBV11-2
d_gene: .
j_gene: TRBJ1-6
abundance: .
CDR3nt: TGTGCCAGCACCCAGGGGACACCCCTCCACTTT
CDR3aa: CASTQGTPLHF

v_gene: TRBV30
d_gene: .
j_gene: TRBJ2-7
abundance: .
CDR3nt: TGTGCCTGGAAATCCGGGTATACCTCCTACGAGCAGTACTTC
CDR3aa: CAWKSGYTSYEQYF

v_gene: TRBV30
d_gene: .
j_gene: TRBJ1-1
abundance: .
CDR3nt: TGTGCCTGGAGTGCGGGGGACACTGAAGCTTTCTTT
CDR3aa: CAWSAGDTEAFF

v_gene: TRBV14
d_gene: .
j_gene: TRBJ1-6
abundance: .
CDR3nt: TGTGCCAGCAGCCAAGATTGGGGAGCGGGTCATAATTCACCCCTCCACTTT
CDR3aa: CASSQDWGAGHNSPLHF

v_gene: TRBV19
d_gene: .
j_gene: TRBJ1-2
abundance: .
CDR3nt: TGTGCCAGTACCCCGGGCAGGGGACACTCTGGCTACACCTTC
CDR3aa: CASTPGRGHSGYTF

v_gene: TRBV30
d_gene: .
j_gene: TRBJ2-2
abundance: .
CDR3nt: TGTGCCTGGAGTAGAATAGCCTCGGGGAACGGGGAGCTGTTTTTT
CDR3aa: CAWSRIASGNGELFF

v_gene: TRBV28
d_gene: TRBD2
j_gene: TRBJ2-7
abundance: .
CDR3nt: TGTGCCAGCAGGCGACTAGCGGGGGCTCGACGGGCCTACGAGCAGTACTTC
CDR3aa: CASRRLAGARRAYEQYF

v_gene: TRBV6-5
d_gene: .
j_gene: TRBJ1-4
abundance: .
CDR3nt: TGTGCCAGCAGTTACTCACAGGGCAATAATGAAAAACTGTTTTTT
CDR3aa: CASSYSQGNNEKLFF

v_gene: TRBV28
d_gene: TRBD1
j_gene: TRBJ2-7
abundance: .
CDR3nt: TGTGCCAGCAGTTTTGGTTTCCGACAGGGGGCCTACGAGCAGTACTTC
CDR3aa: CASSFGFRQGAYEQYF

v_gene: TRBV7-8
d_gene: .
j_gene: TRBJ1-2
abundance: .
CDR3nt: TGTGCCAGCAGCTTAGTGGCAGGGGTTGGCTATGGCTACACCTTC
CDR3aa: CASSLVAGVGYGYTF

v_gene: TRBV5-6
d_gene: TRBD2
j_gene: TRBJ2-7
abundance: .
CDR3nt: TGTGCCAGCAGCCACCGGGGGGGCGGAAGCGAGCAGTACTTC
CDR3aa: CASSHRGGGSEQYF

v_gene: TRBV5-1
d_gene: .
j_gene: TRBJ1-1
abundance: .
CDR3nt: TGCGCCAGCAGCTTGGACAGATGGTCTGAAGCTTTCTTT
CDR3aa: CASSLDRWSEAFF

v_gene: TRBV5-6
d_gene: .
j_gene: TRBJ1-5
abundance: .
CDR3nt: TGTGCCAGCAGTAAGAGGGGAGGGGAACCCCTTACTCAGCCCCAGCATTTT
CDR3aa: CASSKRGGEPLTQPQHF

v_gene: TRBV13
d_gene: TRBD1
j_gene: TRBJ1-4
abundance: .
CDR3nt: TGTGCCAGCAGCCCCCTACGGACGACAGGGGGAAATGAAAAACTGTTTTTT
CDR3aa: CASSPLRTTGGNEKLFF

v_gene: TRBV7-9
d_gene: .
j_gene: TRBJ2-5
abundance: .
CDR3nt: TGTGCCAGCAGCGGCGGAGGGAGCCAAGAGACCCAGTACTTC
CDR3aa: CASSGGGSQETQYF